A single sample is the source of the 22 T cell receptor beta chains below, sequenced in a study of early T cells in non-severe SARS-CoV-2 infection. TCRdb redid the calling of the 5' RACE reads with MiXCR, one entry per CDR3 protein. The repertoire consists of about 77,000 distinct CDR3 sequences, with roughly a sixth occurring once and the leading ten covering roughly 3%. The sample taken for sequencing was whole blood. The receptors were gathered from an adult who was a healthcare worker with PCR-confirmed SARS-CoV-2 infection or an uninfected control (not recorded which).

This clonotype was detected many times. The chain couples TRBV7-9 to TRBJ2-1; no definite D call. Germline CDR1 SEHNR, CDR2 FQNEAQ (reference sequence). This CDR3 is 12 amino acids long. With 6 bases removed from V and 10 bases from J, the gap between germline ends came to 13 bases. CDR3 coding DNA: TGTGCCAGCAGTTTAAATTTAATAGAGCAGTTCTTC. It specifies CASSLNLIEQFF.

This clonotype was seen many times. The chain has TRBV20-1 and TRBJ2-2; TRBD2 might be the D (6 bases). CDR3 length: 15 residues. The germline CDR1 and CDR2 sequences are DFQATT and SNEGSKA (reference sequence). The V gene lost 1 base and the J gene lost 7 bases, with 16 bases spanning the gap. The CDR3: CSARVGGGVGGELFF. The CDR3 DNA reads as TGCAGTGCTAGAGTGGGCGGAGGGGTAGGCGGGGAGCTGTTTTTT.

In nucleotides, the CDR3 is TGCGCCAGCAGCTTGTTGTCCTCCCCGGTGGTCACCGGGGAGCTGTTTTTT. This encodes CASSLLSSPVVTGELFF. The rearrangement uses TRBV5-1 and TRBJ2-2; D not certain. The V gene's germline CDR1 is SGHRS and CDR2 YFSETQ. The CDR3 is 17 residues long. Trimming removed 1 base at V and 4 bases at J, with 17 bases between.

The chain combines TRBV14 with TRBJ2-7; TRBD2 matches at 7 bases. Germline CDR1 SGHDN, CDR2 FVKESK. V shed 0 bases, J shed 6 bases, and the junction held 11 bases outside the gene matches. The CDR3 runs 16 residues. In DNA form, the CDR3 reads TGTGCCAGCAGCCAAGATCGGGGCGGGAGTCCGGCCGAGCAGTACTTC. Its protein product is CASSQDRGGSPAEQYF.

V is TRBV2 and J is TRBJ1-5; D is unresolved. Per germline, CDR1 SNHLY and CDR2 FYNNEI. V lost 5 bases to trimming and J lost 3 bases, with 14 bases between them. The CDR3 has 15 amino acids. The CDR3 loop reads CASSTALGYNQPQHF. In nucleotides, the CDR3 is TGTGCCAGCAGTACCGCCTTGGGGTACAATCAGCCCCAGCATTTT.

This clonotype appeared a few times. This chain uses TRBV19 with TRBJ2-7, with a tentative D call TRBD1 (6 bases). The CDR3 totals 14 residues. Germline assignment: CDR1 LNHDA and CDR2 SQIVND (reference sequence). V lost 2 bases and J lost 5, with 13 bases in between. The CDR3 DNA is TGTGCCAGTAGTATAACCAGGGGCATTAACGAGCAGTACTTC. Protein product: CASSITRGINEQYF.

There are many counts of this clonotype. The chain recombines TRBV5-4 with TRBJ2-1; D perhaps matches TRBD2 (5 bases). V gave up 1 base and J gave up 6 bases, with 17 bases separating them. The CDR3 has 16 amino acids. Germline V gene data show CDR1 as SGHNT and CDR2 as YYREEE (reference sequence). Here the CDR3 reads CASSLSGESLVNEQFF. As DNA, the CDR3 is TGTGCCAGCAGCTTGTCCGGGGAATCATTGGTCAATGAGCAGTTCTTC.

This clonotype was seen more than once but under ten times. This chain joins TRBV6-5 and TRBJ1-2; no reliable D call. CDR1 is MNHEY and CDR2 is SVGAGI in the germline V gene. Trimming stripped 2 bases from V and 6 bases from J, with 10 bases between. The CDR3 has 13 residues. The CDR3 here is CASSYLANNGYTF. CDR3 nucleotide sequence: TGTGCCAGCAGTTACCTGGCAAACAATGGCTACACCTTC.

This clonotype was observed at least ten times. V and J are TRBV19 and TRBJ2-3; the match to TRBD2 covers 8 bases. Trimming took 3 bases from V and 1 from J; bases not matched to a gene: 3. The CDR3 sequence is 15 residues long. CDR1 LNHDA and CDR2 SQIVND come from the germline V gene (reference sequence). CDR3 nucleotide sequence: TGTGCCAGTAGTATGGCAGCGGGAGGCACAGATACGCAGTATTTT. This sequence encodes CASSMAAGGTDTQYF.

This sequence joins TRBV9 and TRBJ2-1; D may be TRBD1 or TRBD2 (5 bases each). This CDR3 is 12 amino acids long. Per germline, CDR1 SGDLS and CDR2 YYNGEE. Trimming took off 4 bases at V and 14 bases at J, with 16 bases between the two ends. The CDR3, as DNA: TGTGCCAGCAGCTCCTCCGGGACCTTGAAGTTCTTC. This translates into CASSSSGTLKFF.

This clonotype was detected a few times. The chain is built from TRBV10-2 and TRBJ1-3, with D possibly matching TRBD1 (6 bases). The germline V gene has CDR1 WSHSY and CDR2 SAAADI. Trimming took off 5 bases at V and 4 bases at J, with 12 bases between the two ends. CDR3 size: 14 residues. DNA of the CDR3: TGCGCCAGCAGTACCGGGGGCGAGGGAAACACCATATATTTT. Translation gives CASSTGGEGNTIYF.

Details on this clonotype: No conserved phenylalanine or tryptophan ends this CDR3, so it is likely a read error. This rearrangement joins TRBV3-1 to TRBJ2-4, with D perhaps matching TRBD2 (5 bases). This CDR3 is built from 14 residues. V was clipped by 0 bases and J by 4 bases, with 7 bases between them. Looked up from germline, CDR1 is LGHDT and CDR2 is YNNKEL (reference sequence). DNA for the CDR3: TGTGCCAGCAGCCAAGAATTAGCGAAAAACATTCAGTACCTC. This codes for CASSQELAKNIQYL.

This clonotype came up many times. The chain joins TRBV27 to TRBJ2-7; D possibly corresponds to TRBD2 (5 bases). The CDR3 totals 18 residues. The V and J ends lost 0 bases and 1 base respectively, with 19 bases between them. Germline CDR1 MNHEY, CDR2 SMNVEV (reference sequence). CDR3: CASSLSRPGSSWSYEQYF. The CDR3 region has the DNA TGTGCCAGCAGTTTATCTCGCCCGGGGTCTAGTTGGTCCTACGAGCAGTACTTC.

This clonotype came up a few times. This chain joins TRBV10-3 and TRBJ2-1, with 8 nucleotides matching TRBD2. Germline V lookup: CDR1 ENHRY, CDR2 SYGVKD. V was pared by 3 bases and J by 9 bases, with 10 bases of the junction left unmatched. This CDR3 contains 15 residues. The CDR3 reads CAISDRSGMVSEQFF. In DNA form, the CDR3 reads TGTGCCATCAGTGATCGTAGCGGGATGGTCTCTGAGCAGTTCTTC.

This clonotype turned up a few times. CDR3 nucleotides: TGTGCCAGCAGCTGGAGAACAGGGGTTGGAAACACCATATATTTT. This encodes CASSWRTGVGNTIYF. This chain connects TRBV7-3 to TRBJ1-3; 7 bases agree with TRBD1. This CDR3 spans 15 amino acids. Trimming cost V 4 bases and J 3 bases; bases outside gene matches: 6. Germline loops: CDR1 SGHTA, CDR2 FQGTGA.

CDR3 sequence: CASNPRQGGSGYTF. Written as DNA, the CDR3 is TGTGCCAGCAATCCCCGGCAGGGTGGGTCTGGCTACACCTTC. V gene TRBV6-5 combines with J gene TRBJ1-2, with a weak D call TRBD1 (5 bases). The CDR3 has 14 amino acids. Trimming took off 7 bases at V and 7 bases at J, with 19 bases between the two ends. Germline V lookup: CDR1 MNHEY, CDR2 SVGAGI.

This clonotype was observed a handful of times. The rearrangement joins TRBV29-1 to TRBJ1-2; possibly TRBD1 for D (6 bases). Per the germline V gene, CDR1 is SQVTM and CDR2 is ANQGSEA. CDR3 length: 12 residues. With 7 bases removed from V and 0 bases from J, the gap between germline ends came to 9 bases. CDR3 DNA sequence: TGCAGCGGCGGGGGCGCTAACTATGGCTACACCTTC. Encoded protein: CSGGGANYGYTF.

The V gene is TRBV10-3, the J gene TRBJ2-2; tentatively, D is TRBD1 or TRBD2 (5 bases each). The ends were cut back, 7 bases at V and 3 bases at J, with 18 bases in the middle. The CDR3 has 16 amino acids. Germline-derived CDR1 and CDR2 are ENHRY and SYGVKD. CDR3 nucleotide sequence: TGTGCCATCACCAGAGCCGGGACCACTGACACCGGGGAGCTGTTTTTT. Translating gives CAITRAGTTDTGELFF.

This clonotype was seen only once. A single base separates this from a much larger clone, so it may be a read error. The chain carries TRBV7-6 and TRBJ2-5; D call uncertain. The CDR3 extends over 12 amino acids. CDR1 and CDR2 (germline): SGHVS, FNYEAQ. The CDR3 region is CASSPPEHPLDF. The CDR3 nucleotides are TGTGCCAGCAGCCCGCCCGAACATCCCCTAGACTTC. Filled out from reference TRBV7-6 and TRBJ2-5, the complete variable domain reads GAGVSQSPRYKVTKRGQDVALRCDPISGHVSLYWYRQALGQGPEFLTYFNYEAQQDKSGLPNDRFSAERPEGSISTLTIQRTEQRDSAMYRCASSPPEHPLDFGPGTRLLVL.

This clonotype appeared a few times. This chain connects TRBV4-1 to TRBJ2-1; D tentatively fits TRBD1 or TRBD2 (5 bases each). V shed 1 base and J shed 0 bases, with 7 bases lying between them. The CDR3 totals 15 residues. Germline V CDR1 and CDR2: MGHRA, YSYEKL. The CDR3 sequence: CASSQGGISYNEQFF. As DNA, the CDR3 is TGCGCCAGCAGCCAAGGGGGGATCTCCTACAATGAGCAGTTCTTC.

This clonotype was counted between two and nine times. The chain combines TRBV6-1 with TRBJ1-1; the match to TRBD1 covers 10 bases. The CDR3 is made up of 13 amino acids. J was trimmed by 3 bases and V by 10 bases; bases with no gene match: 5. Germline lookup yields CDR1 MNHNS and CDR2 SASEGT. Here the CDR3 DNA reads TGTGCCACTAAGGGACAGGGGTACACTGAAGCTTTCTTT. Amino acid sequence: CATKGQGYTEAFF.

V usage is TRBV29-1 and J usage is TRBJ2-7, with 8 bases identical to TRBD1. Germline CDR1 SQVTM, CDR2 ANQGSEA. CDR3 length equals 13 residues. The J segment lost 7 bases and the V segment lost 6 bases, leaving 11 bases of the junction unmatched. The CDR3 nucleotides read TGCAGCGTCCGGACAGGGCAGGTTGGAGAGCAGTACTTC. It encodes CSVRTGQVGEQYF.